This T cell receptor beta chain was recovered during a study of cytotoxic CD8 clonotypes in ibrutinib-treated CLL. As to this clone: The antigen is not known.

Study observations and caveats: Clonality measured at baseline exceeded age-matched healthy donors, tracking circulating CD8+ T-cell counts.

V gave up 5 bases and J gave up 1 base; unmatched junction bases: 14. The V gene's germline CDR1 is LNHDA and CDR2 SQIVND (reference sequence). The CDR3 covers 18 residues. Clones were read by immunoSEQ multiplex PCR, and TCRdb kept only the in-frame ones, dropping some. The table shows roughly 49,000 clones, with around four fifths occurring only once. The receptor was isolated from a human donor with chronic lymphocytic leukemia. The chain combines TRBV19 with TRBJ2-3; 8 bases match TRBD1. Source: PBMCs, taken after 24 months of ibrutinib treatment. CDR3 protein: CASSPRGLAGFGTDTQYF. The CDR3, as DNA: TGTGCCAGTAGTCCCAGGGGGCTGGCAGGGTTTGGCACAGATACGCAGTATTTT.